This T cell receptor beta chain appears in the sequencing data of a study of cytomegalovirus exposure and HLA in healthy donors. Study observations and caveats: Presence/absence analyses assumed roughly uniform sequencing depth across donors, which may not hold. Previous analysis showed most TCR beta V segments were productive about 87% or about 30% of the time. It emerged from a later analysis that several of the most significant clusters appeared to be linked to common viral pathogens.

CDR3 length equals 15 residues. CDR1 and CDR2 from the germline V gene are SGHTA and FQGNSA. J lost 4 bases, V lost 3 bases, and 7 bases had no gene match. This clone was found once. What it binds is not known. PCR employed 60 Vbeta and 13 Jbeta primers. Assay: immunoSEQ multiplex PCR; the TCRdb copy retains only in-frame clones and omits some. The sample has some 190,000 clones, around 88% seen once. This clonotype was obtained from a woman in her twenties or thirties in good health and CMV-seronegative. This sequence joins TRBV7-2 and TRBJ2-3, with TRBD2 matching 7 bases. Input material: PBMCs. CDR3 residues: CASSFIGGSADTQYF. Written as DNA, the CDR3 is TGTGCCAGCAGCTTCATCGGCGGGAGCGCAGATACGCAGTATTTT. The variable domain in full, completed from reference TRBV7-2 and TRBJ2-3, reads GAGVSQSPSNKVTEKGKDVELRCDPISGHTALYWYRQSLGQGLEFLIYFQGNSAPDKSGLPSDRFSAERTGGSVSTLTIQRTQQEDSAVYLCASSFIGGSADTQYFGPGTRLTVL.